The following is a TCR beta chain sequence with its context. The CDR3 covers 18 residues. This sample is part of a study of T-cell memory formation after mild COVID-19. One entry per CDR3 protein results from TCRdb running MiXCR on the 5' RACE reads. In the table there are around 420,000 distinct CDR3 sequences, about 24% of which are singletons. The sequencing input was PBMCs or a T cell subset sorted from them (not recorded which). The receptor was isolated from an adult woman who had mild COVID-19 (a few samples of this study predate the infection). Cell type and time point are not known. This sequence joins TRBV21-1 and TRBJ1-4. TRBV21-1 is assigned pseudogene status. The chain's CDR3 is CASSKARGSRACHEKLFF. The CDR3 bases are TGTGCCAGCAGCAAGGCAAGGGGTTCGAGGGCGTGCCATGAAAAACTGTTTTTT.